This T cell receptor beta chain was sequenced for a study of T cells after yellow fever vaccination. Study summary: Fractions with few cells were prepared using SMART-Seq v4 Ultra Low Input. Study findings and constraints: Post-booster repertoires again held most primary-vaccination clones (about 96% CD4, approximately 90% CD8). FACS-sorted repertoires might harbor abundant contaminating clonotypes from the bulk population.

The sample holds a few counts of this clonotype. Between the trimmed V and J ends, which lost 2 bases and 0 bases, there was a span of 11 bases. CDR1 is PRHDT and CDR2 is FYEKMQ in the germline V gene (reference sequence). The CDR3 extends over 16 amino acids. Synthesis of TCR cDNA relied on 5'RACE template switching, which attached a universal primer site and UMIs. TCRdb analysed the 5' RACE reads with MiXCR anew, one entry per CDR3 protein. The repertoire includes roughly 48,000 distinct CDR3 sequences, approximately 6.6% of them detected once, and less than 25% sits in the top ten. The source of this sequence is a man aged 18 to 30 who received the YFV17D yellow fever vaccine. Sequenced material: CD8+ T cells not binding an NS4B(214-222) dextramer, sorted from PBMCs, taken about 49 days after the first yellow fever vaccination. The chain couples TRBV13 to TRBJ2-4, with TRBD1 as a possible D gene (6 bases). Here the CDR3 DNA reads TGTGCCAGCAGCTTACTGACAGGCTTAGCCAAAAACATTCAGTACTTC. Translation gives CASSLLTGLAKNIQYF. The full variable domain, rest sourced from reference TRBV13 and TRBJ2-4, is AAGVIQSPRHLIKEKRETATLKCYPIPRHDTVYWYQQGPGQDPQFLISFYEKMQSDKGSIPDRFSAQQFSDYHSELNMSSLELGDSALYFCASSLLTGLAKNIQYFGAGTRLSVL.